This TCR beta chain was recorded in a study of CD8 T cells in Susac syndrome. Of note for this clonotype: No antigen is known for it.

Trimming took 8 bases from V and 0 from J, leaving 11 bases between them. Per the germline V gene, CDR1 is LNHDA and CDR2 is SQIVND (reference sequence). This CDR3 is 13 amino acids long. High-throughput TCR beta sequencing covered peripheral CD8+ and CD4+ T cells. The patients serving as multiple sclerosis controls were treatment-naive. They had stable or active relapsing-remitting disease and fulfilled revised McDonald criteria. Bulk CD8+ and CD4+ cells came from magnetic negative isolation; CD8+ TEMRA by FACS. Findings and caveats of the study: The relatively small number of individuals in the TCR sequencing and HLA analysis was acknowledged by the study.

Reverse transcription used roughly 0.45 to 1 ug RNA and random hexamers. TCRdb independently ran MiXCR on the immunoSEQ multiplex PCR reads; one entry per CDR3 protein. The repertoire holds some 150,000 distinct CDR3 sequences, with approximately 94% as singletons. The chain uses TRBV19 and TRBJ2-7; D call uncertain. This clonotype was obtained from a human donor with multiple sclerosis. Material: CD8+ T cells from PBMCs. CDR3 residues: CASRPRSSYEQYF. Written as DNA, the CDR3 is TGTGCCAGTCGACCCCGAAGCTCCTACGAGCAGTACTTC.